A selection of T cell receptor beta chains follows, all from one sample in a study of T cell responses to AZD1222 COVID-19 vaccine. Only in-frame clones appear in the TCRdb table, and some are missing; sequencing was by immunoSEQ multiplex PCR. The data show 100,000 to 150,000 clones, with approximately 89% seen just once and around 5.8% held by the top ten. The source was peripheral blood, collected on day 0 of AZD1222 vaccination. Source of these receptors: an adult in good health. Both conserved end residues are part of each CDR3. The D gene is left open where the match is weak. Only some rows state a clone size, as once, few, many or a class for expanded clones.

CDR3 DNA: TGCAGTGCTAGTAGCTTCACTGGAAACACCATATATTTT; CDR3 protein: CSASSFTGNTIYF; V gene: TRBV20-1; clone size: NA; D gene: NA; J gene: TRBJ1-3
CDR3 DNA: TGCGCCAGCAGCGAGGGACAGGGGGCGGGAGGCTACACCTTC; CDR3 protein: CASSEGQGAGGYTF; V gene: TRBV5-1; clone size: NA; D gene: TRBD1; J gene: TRBJ1-2
CDR3 DNA: TGTGCCAGTAGTATATTCGGCTCAGAGAAGAAACTGTTTTTT; CDR3 protein: CASSIFGSEKKLFF; V gene: TRBV19; clone size: few; D gene: NA; J gene: TRBJ1-4
CDR3 DNA: TGTGCCAGCAGTGAAGCAGGGACCGGCTACACCTTC; CDR3 protein: CASSEAGTGYTF; V gene: TRBV2; clone size: once; D gene: NA; J gene: TRBJ1-2
CDR3 DNA: TGTGCCAGCAGTTACGGTGGGTTGGGAAAACTGTTTTTT; CDR3 protein: CASSYGGLGKLFF; V gene: TRBV6-5; clone size: NA; D gene: NA; J gene: TRBJ1-4
CDR3 DNA: TGTGCCAGCAGTTACTCAAAGGGGGCAAGCAATCAGCCCCAGCATTTT; CDR3 protein: CASSYSKGASNQPQHF; V gene: TRBV6-5; clone size: once; D gene: TRBD1; J gene: TRBJ1-5
CDR3 DNA: TGTGCCAGCAGCTTGCGACAGGCCACCTACGAGCAGTACTTC; CDR3 protein: CASSLRQATYEQYF; V gene: TRBV5-6; clone size: NA; D gene: NA; J gene: TRBJ2-7
CDR3 DNA: TGTGCCAGCTCACCTCTGGACGGTGCTCAAGAGACCCAGTACTTC; CDR3 protein: CASSPLDGAQETQYF; V gene: TRBV18; clone size: NA; D gene: NA; J gene: TRBJ2-5
CDR3 DNA: TGCGCCAGCAGCTATACCTCCGGGCAGGGTATTATCTATGGCTACACCTTC; CDR3 protein: CASSYTSGQGIIYGYTF; V gene: TRBV5-1; clone size: NA; D gene: NA; J gene: TRBJ1-2
CDR3 DNA: TGCAGTGCTAGTGGGACGGATTTTAGCAATCAGCCCCAGCATTTT; CDR3 protein: CSASGTDFSNQPQHF; V gene: TRBV20-1; clone size: NA; D gene: NA; J gene: TRBJ1-5
CDR3 DNA: TGTGCCAGCAGCTTACCAGGATTATGGGAGCAGTACTTC; CDR3 protein: CASSLPGLWEQYF; V gene: TRBV7-2; clone size: NA; D gene: NA; J gene: TRBJ2-7
CDR3 DNA: TGTGCCAGCAGTTTATTTGGACAGGGGGCCGCCGGGGAGCTGTTTTTT; CDR3 protein: CASSLFGQGAAGELFF; V gene: TRBV28; clone size: NA; D gene: TRBD1; J gene: TRBJ2-2
CDR3 DNA: TGTGCCAGCAGCGTAGGGGGGTCTGGGCAGCCCCAGCATTTT; CDR3 protein: CASSVGGSGQPQHF; V gene: TRBV9; clone size: once; D gene: NA; J gene: TRBJ1-5
CDR3 DNA: TGCGCCAGCAGCCGTTCTTCCGGGACAGGGAAAGAGACCCAGTACTTC; CDR3 protein: CASSRSSGTGKETQYF; V gene: TRBV5-1; clone size: NA; D gene: TRBD1; J gene: TRBJ2-5
CDR3 DNA: TGTGCCAGCAGCCCACGCCCCGGGACGGGTAACTATGGCTACACCTTC; CDR3 protein: CASSPRPGTGNYGYTF; V gene: TRBV7-2; clone size: NA; D gene: NA; J gene: TRBJ1-2
CDR3 DNA: TGTGCCAGCAGCTTGGCCAGGGGTGGATCACCCCTCCACTTT; CDR3 protein: CASSLARGGSPLHF; V gene: TRBV5-4; clone size: few; D gene: NA; J gene: TRBJ1-6
CDR3 DNA: TGTGCCAGCAGCTTAGTCGGGGGGCAAGGAGGAGAGACCCAGTACTTC; CDR3 protein: CASSLVGGQGGETQYF; V gene: TRBV11-1; clone size: NA; D gene: NA; J gene: TRBJ2-5
CDR3 DNA: TGCAGTGCTAGTACAGGGCAAGAGACCCAGTACTTC; CDR3 protein: CSASTGQETQYF; V gene: TRBV20-1; clone size: NA; D gene: NA; J gene: TRBJ2-5
CDR3 DNA: TGTGCCAGCAGCCAGGACAGCAATCAGCCCCAGCATTTT; CDR3 protein: CASSQDSNQPQHF; V gene: TRBV11-3; clone size: NA; D gene: NA; J gene: TRBJ1-5
CDR3 DNA: TGTGCCAGCAGTGAGCGCGGGCCCATGAACACCGGGGAGCTGTTTTTT; CDR3 protein: CASSERGPMNTGELFF; V gene: TRBV2; clone size: once; D gene: NA; J gene: TRBJ2-2
CDR3 DNA: TGTGCCAGCAGCGTGGGACCCCGCACCTCTGGGGCCAACGTCCTGACTTTC; CDR3 protein: CASSVGPRTSGANVLTF; V gene: TRBV5-6; clone size: NA; D gene: NA; J gene: TRBJ2-6
CDR3 DNA: TGTGCCAGCAGCCACATAGCACAGGGTGAGGGCTACACCTTC; CDR3 protein: CASSHIAQGEGYTF; V gene: TRBV3-1/TRBV3-2; clone size: once; D gene: NA; J gene: TRBJ1-2
CDR3 DNA: TGTGCCAGCAGCGCCGACAGGGTTTGGTACAATGAGCAGTTCTTC; CDR3 protein: CASSADRVWYNEQFF; V gene: TRBV28; clone size: NA; D gene: TRBD1; J gene: TRBJ2-1
CDR3 DNA: TGTGCCAGCTCTCAACGGGACACCGGCAATCAGCCCCAGCATTTT; CDR3 protein: CASSQRDTGNQPQHF; V gene: TRBV18; clone size: NA; D gene: NA; J gene: TRBJ1-5
CDR3 DNA: TGTGCCAGCATCCCCGACACCACAGATACGCAGTATTTT; CDR3 protein: CASIPDTTDTQYF; V gene: TRBV28; clone size: NA; D gene: NA; J gene: TRBJ2-3
CDR3 DNA: TGTGCCAGCAGCTCGACAGCTACCTACGAGCAGTACTTC; CDR3 protein: CASSSTATYEQYF; V gene: TRBV5-4; clone size: NA; D gene: NA; J gene: TRBJ2-7
CDR3 DNA: TGTGCCAGCAGCCCCAGTGGAGCCTATGGCTACACCTTC; CDR3 protein: CASSPSGAYGYTF; V gene: TRBV3-1/TRBV3-2; clone size: NA; D gene: NA; J gene: TRBJ1-2
CDR3 DNA: TGCAGTGCTAGTGGGGGGCAGCTCTATAATTCACCCCTCCACTTT; CDR3 protein: CSASGGQLYNSPLHF; V gene: TRBV20-1; clone size: NA; D gene: NA; J gene: TRBJ1-6
CDR3 DNA: TGTGCCAGCTCATCGTCGACCCAAGGACTTGGGGAAAAACTGTTTTTT; CDR3 protein: CASSSSTQGLGEKLFF; V gene: TRBV18; clone size: NA; D gene: NA; J gene: TRBJ1-4
CDR3 DNA: TGTGCCAGCAGCTTCCGGCGCACCATATATTTT; CDR3 protein: CASSFRRTIYF; V gene: TRBV5-6; clone size: NA; D gene: NA; J gene: TRBJ1-3
CDR3 DNA: TGTGCCAGCACTCTCCCCCAGGGGGCTATCACTGAAGCTTTCTTT; CDR3 protein: CASTLPQGAITEAFF; V gene: TRBV28; clone size: NA; D gene: TRBD1; J gene: TRBJ1-1
CDR3 DNA: TGTGCCAGCAGTCCGGGACAGGGGCTGAATGAGCAGTTCTTC; CDR3 protein: CASSPGQGLNEQFF; V gene: TRBV2; clone size: NA; D gene: TRBD1; J gene: TRBJ2-1
CDR3 DNA: TGTGCCAGCAGACCTGACAGCAATCAGCCCCAGCATTTT; CDR3 protein: CASRPDSNQPQHF; V gene: TRBV5-8; clone size: NA; D gene: NA; J gene: TRBJ1-5
CDR3 DNA: TGTGCCAGCAGCAATCAGGGACAGAACTATGGCTACACCTTC; CDR3 protein: CASSNQGQNYGYTF; V gene: TRBV5-5; clone size: NA; D gene: TRBD1; J gene: TRBJ1-2
CDR3 DNA: TGTGCCACCAGTGATTTGCCCAGCGGGAGTGGGAAAGATACGCAGTATTTT; CDR3 protein: CATSDLPSGSGKDTQYF; V gene: TRBV24-1; clone size: NA; D gene: TRBD2; J gene: TRBJ2-3
CDR3 DNA: TGTGCCAGTAGTAGAGACAGGGTCCGGGGCTACACCTTC; CDR3 protein: CASSRDRVRGYTF; V gene: TRBV19; clone size: NA; D gene: TRBD1; J gene: TRBJ1-2
CDR3 DNA: TGTGCCATCAGCCTACTAGCGGGAGTCACAGATACGCAGTATTTT; CDR3 protein: CAISLLAGVTDTQYF; V gene: TRBV10-3; clone size: NA; D gene: TRBD2; J gene: TRBJ2-3
CDR3 DNA: TGCAGCGTTGATCGACCTGAAGCTTTCTTT; CDR3 protein: CSVDRPEAFF; V gene: TRBV29-1; clone size: NA; D gene: NA; J gene: TRBJ1-1
CDR3 DNA: TGCGCCAGCAGCTTGGATTTAACTAATGAAAAACTGTTTTTT; CDR3 protein: CASSLDLTNEKLFF; V gene: TRBV5-1; clone size: NA; D gene: NA; J gene: TRBJ1-4
CDR3 DNA: TGTGCCAGCAGCTCTCGGGCGGGAGAGTACACTGAAGCTTTCTTT; CDR3 protein: CASSSRAGEYTEAFF; V gene: TRBV11-2; clone size: few; D gene: NA; J gene: TRBJ1-1
CDR3 DNA: TGTGCCAGTAGTGAAGGGAAAAACTATGGCTACACCTTC; CDR3 protein: CASSEGKNYGYTF; V gene: TRBV19; clone size: NA; D gene: NA; J gene: TRBJ1-2
CDR3 DNA: TGTGCCACCAGTGGGGCGGTAGCGGGAGATCTAGATACGCAGTATTTT; CDR3 protein: CATSGAVAGDLDTQYF; V gene: TRBV24-1; clone size: NA; D gene: TRBD2; J gene: TRBJ2-3
CDR3 DNA: TGCGCCAGCAGCGCGGGGGTAGGGAACACTGAAGCTTTCTTT; CDR3 protein: CASSAGVGNTEAFF; V gene: TRBV5-1; clone size: NA; D gene: NA; J gene: TRBJ1-1
CDR3 DNA: TGTGCCAGCTCACCCCCCGGGGCTAGCGGGTACAATGAGCAGTTCTTC; CDR3 protein: CASSPPGASGYNEQFF; V gene: TRBV18; clone size: NA; D gene: TRBD2; J gene: TRBJ2-1
CDR3 DNA: TGTGCCAGCAGTTTGGGCAGATCCTACGAGCAGTACTTC; CDR3 protein: CASSLGRSYEQYF; V gene: TRBV6-5; clone size: NA; D gene: NA; J gene: TRBJ2-7
CDR3 DNA: TGCACCAGCAGCCATGAATCCCAGCCTGAAGAGACCCAGTACTTC; CDR3 protein: CTSSHESQPEETQYF; V gene: TRBV1; clone size: once; D gene: NA; J gene: TRBJ2-5
CDR3 DNA: TGTGCCAGCAGTTCACCGGGCACCGGGGAGCTGTTTTTT; CDR3 protein: CASSSPGTGELFF; V gene: TRBV6-5; clone size: NA; D gene: NA; J gene: TRBJ2-2
CDR3 DNA: TGTGCCAGCAGGGCCCGGGCCGCCAAAGGGGCCCTCCACTTT; CDR3 protein: CASRARAAKGALHF; V gene: TRBV6-5; clone size: few; D gene: NA; J gene: TRBJ1-6
CDR3 DNA: TGCGCCAGCAGCTTGGAGCGGGGGGGCTCCTACAATGAGCAGTTCTTC; CDR3 protein: CASSLERGGSYNEQFF; V gene: TRBV5-1; clone size: NA; D gene: TRBD2; J gene: TRBJ2-1
CDR3 DNA: TGCGCCAGCAGCCCCGCGTCGGGACATAGCACAGATACGCAGTATTTT; CDR3 protein: CASSPASGHSTDTQYF; V gene: TRBV5-1; clone size: NA; D gene: NA; J gene: TRBJ2-3
CDR3 DNA: TGTGCCAGCAGTTTCCAGGGAGGGTACACTGAAGCTTTCTTT; CDR3 protein: CASSFQGGYTEAFF; V gene: TRBV6-5; clone size: NA; D gene: NA; J gene: TRBJ1-1